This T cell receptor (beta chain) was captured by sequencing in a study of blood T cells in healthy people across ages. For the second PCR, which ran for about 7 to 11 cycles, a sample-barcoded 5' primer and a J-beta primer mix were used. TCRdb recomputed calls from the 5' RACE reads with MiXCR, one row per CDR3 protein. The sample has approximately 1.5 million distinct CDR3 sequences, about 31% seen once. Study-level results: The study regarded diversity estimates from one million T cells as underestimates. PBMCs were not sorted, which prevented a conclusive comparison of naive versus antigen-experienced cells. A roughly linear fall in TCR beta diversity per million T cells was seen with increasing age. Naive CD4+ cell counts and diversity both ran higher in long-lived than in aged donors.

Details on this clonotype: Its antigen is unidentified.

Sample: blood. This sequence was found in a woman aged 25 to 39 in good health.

The CDR3 here is CASSLTDTGQGAHEQYF. The CDR3 nucleotides are TGTGCCAGCAGCTTAACTGACACGGGACAGGGGGCCCACGAGCAGTACTTC. The V and J genes are TRBV7-3 and TRBJ2-7, with 12 positions matching TRBD1. CDR1 and CDR2 from the germline V gene are SGHTA and FQGTGA. The CDR3 has 17 residues. V lost 0 bases to trimming and J lost 5 bases; unmatched junction nucleotides: 8.